This T cell receptor (beta chain) was found in a study of T cells after yellow fever vaccination. The overall study: Any fraction with a low cell number was prepared using SMART-Seq v4 Ultra Low Input.

Trimming took off 3 bases at V and 4 bases at J, with 18 bases between the two ends. CDR3 length equals 16 residues. CDR1 is SGHRS, CDR2 YFSETQ, per germline. TCRdb itself ran the 5' RACE reads through MiXCR, one entry per CDR3 protein. The table records about 630,000 distinct CDR3 sequences, 10% to 15% of them present only once. This clonotype turned up a few times. Its specificity is unknown. General study findings and limits: The secondary response showed a weaker magnitude and a faster peak, day 5 versus 15. Most clones from primary vaccination were detected again post-booster (roughly 96% CD4, around 90% CD8). From the bulk population, abundant clonotypes could contaminate and appear within FACS-sorted repertoires.

Source: PBMCs, taken on the day of the yellow fever booster vaccination. This sequence was found in a man younger than 45 who received the YFV17D yellow fever vaccine. V usage is TRBV5-1 and J usage is TRBJ2-3, with D possibly TRBD2 on 6 matching bases. This CDR3 reads CASSSGFGGGSDTQYF. CDR3 in DNA: TGCGCCAGCAGCTCGGGGTTCGGTGGGGGGTCAGATACGCAGTATTTT.